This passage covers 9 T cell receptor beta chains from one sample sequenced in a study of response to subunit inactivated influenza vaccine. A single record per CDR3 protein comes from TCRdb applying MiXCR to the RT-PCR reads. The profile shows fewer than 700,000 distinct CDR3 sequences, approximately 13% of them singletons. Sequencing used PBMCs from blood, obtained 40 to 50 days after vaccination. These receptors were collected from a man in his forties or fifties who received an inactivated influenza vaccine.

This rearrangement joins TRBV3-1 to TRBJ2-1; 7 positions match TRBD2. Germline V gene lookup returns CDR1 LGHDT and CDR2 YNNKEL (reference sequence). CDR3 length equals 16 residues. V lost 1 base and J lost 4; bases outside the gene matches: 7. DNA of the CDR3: TGTGCCAGCAGCCAAGGGGGAGCGGGAAAATACAATGAGCAGTTCTTC. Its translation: CASSQGGAGKYNEQFF.

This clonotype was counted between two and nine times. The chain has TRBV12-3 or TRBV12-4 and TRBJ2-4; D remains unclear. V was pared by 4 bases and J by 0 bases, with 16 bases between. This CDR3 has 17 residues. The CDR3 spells CASSSYDGVLAKNIQYF. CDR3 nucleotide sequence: TGTGCCAGCAGTTCCTACGACGGCGTCCTAGCCAAAAACATTCAGTACTTC.

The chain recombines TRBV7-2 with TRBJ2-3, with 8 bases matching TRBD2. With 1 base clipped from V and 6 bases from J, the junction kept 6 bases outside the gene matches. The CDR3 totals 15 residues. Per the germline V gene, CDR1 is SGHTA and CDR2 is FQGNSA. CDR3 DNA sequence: TGTGCCAGCAGCTTAGATAGGACTAGCCGTGATACGCAGTATTTT. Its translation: CASSLDRTSRDTQYF.

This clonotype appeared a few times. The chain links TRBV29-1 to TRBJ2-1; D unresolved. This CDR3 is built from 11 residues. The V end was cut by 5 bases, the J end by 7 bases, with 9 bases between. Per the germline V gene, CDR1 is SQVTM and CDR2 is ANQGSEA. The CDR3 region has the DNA TGCAGCGTTTCACACTGGAATGAGCAGTTCTTC. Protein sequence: CSVSHWNEQFF.

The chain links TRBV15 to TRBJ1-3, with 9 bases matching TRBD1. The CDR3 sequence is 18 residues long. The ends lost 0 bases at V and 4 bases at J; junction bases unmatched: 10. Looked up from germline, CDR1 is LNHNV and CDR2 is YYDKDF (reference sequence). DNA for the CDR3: TGTGCCACCAGCAGAGATCTCGGGACAGGGATTTTCGGAAACACCATATATTTT. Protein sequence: CATSRDLGTGIFGNTIYF.

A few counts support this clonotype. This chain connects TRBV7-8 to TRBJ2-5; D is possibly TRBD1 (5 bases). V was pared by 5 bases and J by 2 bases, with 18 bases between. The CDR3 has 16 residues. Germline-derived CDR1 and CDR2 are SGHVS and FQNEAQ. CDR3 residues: CASSETSRRQQETQYF. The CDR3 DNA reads TGTGCCAGCAGCGAAACCTCACGTCGACAGCAAGAGACCCAGTACTTC.

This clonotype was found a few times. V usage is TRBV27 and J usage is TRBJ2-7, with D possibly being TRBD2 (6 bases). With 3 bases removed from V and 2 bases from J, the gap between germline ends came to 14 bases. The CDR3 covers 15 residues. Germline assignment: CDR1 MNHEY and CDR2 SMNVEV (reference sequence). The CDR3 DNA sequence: TGTGCCAGCAGTTTCGGTAGCGGAGCCACCTACGAGCAGTACTTC. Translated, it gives CASSFGSGATYEQYF.

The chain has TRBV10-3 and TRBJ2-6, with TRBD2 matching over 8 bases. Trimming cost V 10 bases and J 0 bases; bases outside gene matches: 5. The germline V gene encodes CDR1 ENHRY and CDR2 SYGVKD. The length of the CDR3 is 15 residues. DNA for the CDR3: TGTGCCACCCGGGGGGGGAGCTCTGGGGCCAACGTCCTGACTTTC. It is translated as CATRGGSSGANVLTF.

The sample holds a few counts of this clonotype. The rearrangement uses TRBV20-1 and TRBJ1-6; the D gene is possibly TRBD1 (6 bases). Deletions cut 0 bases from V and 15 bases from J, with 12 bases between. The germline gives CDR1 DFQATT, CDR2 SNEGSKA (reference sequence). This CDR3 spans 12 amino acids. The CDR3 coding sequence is TGCAGTGCTAGAGATCTGGGGGCTTTCCTCCACTTT. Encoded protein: CSARDLGAFLHF.